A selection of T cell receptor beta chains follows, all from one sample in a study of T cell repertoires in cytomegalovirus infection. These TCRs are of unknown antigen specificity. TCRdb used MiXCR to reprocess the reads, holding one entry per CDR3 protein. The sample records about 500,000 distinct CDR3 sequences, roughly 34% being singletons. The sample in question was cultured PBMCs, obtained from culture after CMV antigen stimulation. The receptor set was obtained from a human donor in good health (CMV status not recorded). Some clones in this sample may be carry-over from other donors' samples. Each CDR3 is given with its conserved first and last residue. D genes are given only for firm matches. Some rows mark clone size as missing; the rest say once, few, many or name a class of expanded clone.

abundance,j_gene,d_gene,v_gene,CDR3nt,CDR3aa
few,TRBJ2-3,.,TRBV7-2,TGTGCCAGCAGCTTATGGGCCCGCACAGATACGCAGTATTTT,CASSLWARTDTQYF
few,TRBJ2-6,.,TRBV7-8,TGTGCCAGCAGCTGGTTCGGGGCCAACGTCCTGACTTTC,CASSWFGANVLTF
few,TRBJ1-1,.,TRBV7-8,TGTGCCAGGGGGGCATTGTGGGCACCGAACACTGAAGCTTTCTTT,CARGALWAPNTEAFF
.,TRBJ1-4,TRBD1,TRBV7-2,TGTGCCAGCAGCCCGCGACAGGGTGATGAAAAACTGTTTTTT,CASSPRQGDEKLFF
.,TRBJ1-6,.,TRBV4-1,TGCGCCAGCAGCCAAGGGACTACGAGTTCACCCCTCCACTTT,CASSQGTTSSPLHF
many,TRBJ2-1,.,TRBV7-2,TGTGCCAGCAGCTTAGTAGGGGGGCTTGAGCAGTTCTTC,CASSLVGGLEQFF
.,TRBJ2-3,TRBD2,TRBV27,TGTGCCAGCAGACAAGCGGGAGCGGTAGATACGCAGTATTTT,CASRQAGAVDTQYF
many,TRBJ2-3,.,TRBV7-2,TGTGCCAGCAGCCGCCATAGCGGACAGCGCACAGATACGCAGTATTTT,CASSRHSGQRTDTQYF
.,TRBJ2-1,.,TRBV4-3,TGCGCCAGCAGCCATCGACTTCTAGGAAAATCCTACAATGAGCAGTTCTTC,CASSHRLLGKSYNEQFF
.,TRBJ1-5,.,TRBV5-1,TGCGCCAGCAGACCCAGCGGGGACACATATCAGCCCCAGCATTTT,CASRPSGDTYQPQHF
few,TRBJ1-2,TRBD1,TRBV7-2,TGTGCCAGCAGCTCGGGACAGGGGGCGGAAGGCTACACCTTC,CASSSGQGAEGYTF
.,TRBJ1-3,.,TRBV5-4,TGTGCCAGCAGCGTACTACGAGGAAACACCATATATTTT,CASSVLRGNTIYF